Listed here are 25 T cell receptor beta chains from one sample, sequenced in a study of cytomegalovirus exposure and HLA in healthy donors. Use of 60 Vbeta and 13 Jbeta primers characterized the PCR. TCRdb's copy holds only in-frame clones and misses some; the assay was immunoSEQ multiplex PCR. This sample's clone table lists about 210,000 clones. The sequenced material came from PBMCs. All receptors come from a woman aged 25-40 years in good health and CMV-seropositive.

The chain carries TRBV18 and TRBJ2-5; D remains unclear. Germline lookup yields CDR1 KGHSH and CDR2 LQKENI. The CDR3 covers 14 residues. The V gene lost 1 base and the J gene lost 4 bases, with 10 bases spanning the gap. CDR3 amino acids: CASSPLPIGETQYF. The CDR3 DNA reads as TGTGCCAGCTCACCACTACCGATCGGAGAGACCCAGTACTTC.

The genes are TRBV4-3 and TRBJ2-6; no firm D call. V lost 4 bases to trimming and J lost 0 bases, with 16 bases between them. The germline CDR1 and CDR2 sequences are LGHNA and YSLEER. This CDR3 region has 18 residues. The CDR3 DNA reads TGCGCCAGCAGCCCCACCTGGCGGTCGCTCTCTGGGGCCAACGTCCTGACTTTC. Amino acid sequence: CASSPTWRSLSGANVLTF.

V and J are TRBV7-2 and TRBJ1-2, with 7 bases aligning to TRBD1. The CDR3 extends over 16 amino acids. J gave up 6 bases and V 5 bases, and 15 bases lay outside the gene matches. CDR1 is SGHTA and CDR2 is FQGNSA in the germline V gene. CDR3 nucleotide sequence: TGTGCCAGCAGCCCAAAAATCCAGACAGGGCAGAATGGCTACACCTTC. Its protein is CASSPKIQTGQNGYTF.

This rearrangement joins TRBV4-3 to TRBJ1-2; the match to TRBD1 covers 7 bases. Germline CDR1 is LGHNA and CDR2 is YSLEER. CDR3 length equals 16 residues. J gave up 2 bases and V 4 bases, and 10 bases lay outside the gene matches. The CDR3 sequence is CASSPEGIQGNYGYTF. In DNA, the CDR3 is TGCGCCAGCAGCCCAGAAGGGATACAGGGGAACTATGGCTACACCTTC.

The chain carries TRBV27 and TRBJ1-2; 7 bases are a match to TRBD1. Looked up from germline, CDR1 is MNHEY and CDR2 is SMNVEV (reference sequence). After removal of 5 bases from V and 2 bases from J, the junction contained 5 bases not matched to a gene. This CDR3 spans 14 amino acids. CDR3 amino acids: CASSPQGENYGYTF. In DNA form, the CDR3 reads TGTGCCAGCAGTCCCCAGGGGGAGAACTATGGCTACACCTTC.

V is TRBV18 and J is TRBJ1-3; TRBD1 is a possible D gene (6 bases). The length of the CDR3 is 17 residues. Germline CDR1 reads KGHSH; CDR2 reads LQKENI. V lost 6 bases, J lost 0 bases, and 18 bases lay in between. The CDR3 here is CASSNIRDIHSGNTIYF. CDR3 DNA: TGTGCCAGCTCCAACATCCGGGACATACACTCTGGAAACACCATATATTTT.

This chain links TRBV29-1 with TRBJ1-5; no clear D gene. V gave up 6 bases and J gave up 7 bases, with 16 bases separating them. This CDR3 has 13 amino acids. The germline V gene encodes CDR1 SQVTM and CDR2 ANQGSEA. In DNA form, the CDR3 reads TGCAGCGTGGCCGCAGGTGGTGGGCAGCCCCAGCATTTT. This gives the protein CSVAAGGGQPQHF.

CDR3 sequence reads: CSVPTGYGYTF. DNA for the CDR3: TGCAGTGTCCCGACAGGCTATGGCTACACCTTC. This rearrangement joins TRBV20-1 to TRBJ1-2, with a possible D match to TRBD1 (6 bases). Germline CDR1 DFQATT, CDR2 SNEGSKA (reference sequence). The CDR3 extends over 11 amino acids. V gave up 7 bases and J gave up 4 bases, with 10 bases separating them.

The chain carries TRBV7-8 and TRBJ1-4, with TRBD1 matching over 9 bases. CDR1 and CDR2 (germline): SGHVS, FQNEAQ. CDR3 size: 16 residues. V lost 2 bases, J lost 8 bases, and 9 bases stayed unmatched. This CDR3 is CASSLNQGQGGEKLFF. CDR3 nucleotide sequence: TGTGCCAGCAGCTTAAACCAGGGACAGGGTGGGGAAAAACTGTTTTTT.

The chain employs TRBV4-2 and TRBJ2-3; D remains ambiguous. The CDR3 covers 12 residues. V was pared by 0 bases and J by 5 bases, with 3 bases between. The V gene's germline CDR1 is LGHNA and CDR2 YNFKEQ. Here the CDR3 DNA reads TGTGCCAGCAGCCAAGATAGAGATACGCAGTATTTT. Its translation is CASSQDRDTQYF.

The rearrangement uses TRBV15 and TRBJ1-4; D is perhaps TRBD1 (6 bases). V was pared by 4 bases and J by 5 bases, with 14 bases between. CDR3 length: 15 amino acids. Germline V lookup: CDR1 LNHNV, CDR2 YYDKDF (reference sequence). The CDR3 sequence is CATSTRPQGNEKLFF. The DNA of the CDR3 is TGTGCCACCAGCACCCGCCCCCAGGGGAATGAAAAACTGTTTTTT.

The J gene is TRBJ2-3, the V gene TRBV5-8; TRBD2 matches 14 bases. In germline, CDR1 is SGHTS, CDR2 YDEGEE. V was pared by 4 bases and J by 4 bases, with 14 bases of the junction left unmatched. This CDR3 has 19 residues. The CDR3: CASSTVGTSGSLDPDTQYF. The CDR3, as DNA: TGTGCCAGCAGCACCGTCGGGACTAGCGGGAGCTTGGATCCAGATACGCAGTATTTT. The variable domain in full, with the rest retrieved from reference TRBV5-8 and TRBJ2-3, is EAGVTQSPTHLIKTRGQQATLRCSPISGHTSVYWYQQALGLGLQFLLWYDEGEERNRGNFPPRFSGRQFPNYSSELNVNALELEDSALYLCASSTVGTSGSLDPDTQYFGPGTRLTVL.

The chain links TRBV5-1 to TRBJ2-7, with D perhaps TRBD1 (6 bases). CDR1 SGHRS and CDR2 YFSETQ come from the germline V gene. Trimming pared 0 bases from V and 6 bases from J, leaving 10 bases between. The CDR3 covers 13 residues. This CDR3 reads CASSLDREGEQYF. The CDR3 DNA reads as TGCGCCAGCAGCTTGGACAGGGAAGGCGAGCAGTACTTC.

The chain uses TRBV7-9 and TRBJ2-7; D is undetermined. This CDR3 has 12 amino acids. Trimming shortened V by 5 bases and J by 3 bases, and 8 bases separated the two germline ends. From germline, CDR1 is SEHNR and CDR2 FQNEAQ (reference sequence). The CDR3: CASSPGDYEQYF. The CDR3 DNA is TGTGCCAGCAGCCCCGGAGACTACGAGCAGTACTTC.

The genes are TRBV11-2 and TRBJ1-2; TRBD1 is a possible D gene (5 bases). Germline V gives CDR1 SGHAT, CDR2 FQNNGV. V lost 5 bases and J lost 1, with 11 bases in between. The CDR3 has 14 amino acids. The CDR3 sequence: CASSPGGGNYGYTF. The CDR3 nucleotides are TGTGCCAGCAGCCCCGGGGGGGGTAACTATGGCTACACCTTC.

The CDR3 sequence: CASSARVGDTEAFF. The CDR3 bases are TGTGCCAGCAGCGCCCGGGTAGGGGACACTGAAGCTTTCTTT. The chain employs TRBV7-6 and TRBJ1-1, with D possibly TRBD1 on 5 matching bases. Germline CDR1 SGHVS, CDR2 FNYEAQ. The CDR3 consists of 14 residues. The ends were cut back, 5 bases at V and 3 bases at J, with 13 bases in the middle.

The CDR3 region has the DNA TGTGCCAACGTCCCCGGGGGGGCCGGCTCCTACAATGAGCAGTTCTTC. Amino acids: CANVPGGAGSYNEQFF. This sequence joins TRBV7-2 and TRBJ2-1; TRBD2 matches at 8 bases. There are 16 residues in the CDR3. Per the germline V gene, CDR1 is SGHTA and CDR2 is FQGNSA. V lost 10 bases, J lost 0 bases, and 11 bases stayed unmatched.

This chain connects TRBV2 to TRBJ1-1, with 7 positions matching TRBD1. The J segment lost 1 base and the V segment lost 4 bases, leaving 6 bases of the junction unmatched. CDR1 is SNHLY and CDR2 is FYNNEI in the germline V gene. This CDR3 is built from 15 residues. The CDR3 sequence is CASSGRGNENTEAFF. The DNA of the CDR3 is TGTGCCAGCAGTGGCAGGGGGAATGAGAACACTGAAGCTTTCTTT.

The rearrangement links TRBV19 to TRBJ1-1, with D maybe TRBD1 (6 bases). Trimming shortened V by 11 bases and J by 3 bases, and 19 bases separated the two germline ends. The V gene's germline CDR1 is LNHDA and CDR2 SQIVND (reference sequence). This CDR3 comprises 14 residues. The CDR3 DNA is TGTGCCTGCTTCAGCCGCGGGGGCTACACTGAAGCTTTCTTT. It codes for CACFSRGGYTEAFF. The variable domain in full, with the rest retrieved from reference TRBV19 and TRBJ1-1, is DGGITQSPKYLFRKEGQNVTLSCEQNLNHDAMYWYRQDPGQGLRLIYYSQIVNDFQKGDIAEGYSVSREKKESFPLTVTSAQKNPTAFYLCACFSRGGYTEAFFGQGTRLTVV.

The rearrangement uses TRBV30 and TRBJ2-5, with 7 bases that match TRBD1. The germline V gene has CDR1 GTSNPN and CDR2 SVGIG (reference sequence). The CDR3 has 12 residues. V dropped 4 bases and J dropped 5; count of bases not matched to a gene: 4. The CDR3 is CAWNRGLETQYF. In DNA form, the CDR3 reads TGTGCCTGGAACAGGGGTTTGGAGACCCAGTACTTC. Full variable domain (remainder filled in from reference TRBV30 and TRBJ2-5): SQTIHQWPATLVQPVGSPLSLECTVEGTSNPNLYWYRQAAGRGLQLLFYSVGIGQISSEVPQNLSASRPQDRQFILSSKKLLLSDSGFYLCAWNRGLETQYFGPGTRLLVL.

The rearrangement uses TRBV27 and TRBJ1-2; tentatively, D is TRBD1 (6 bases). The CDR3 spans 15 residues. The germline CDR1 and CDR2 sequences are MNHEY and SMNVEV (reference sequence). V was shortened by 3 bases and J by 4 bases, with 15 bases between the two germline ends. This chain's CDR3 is CASSFRPGQLYGYTF. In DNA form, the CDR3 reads TGTGCCAGCAGTTTCCGCCCGGGACAACTCTATGGCTACACCTTC.

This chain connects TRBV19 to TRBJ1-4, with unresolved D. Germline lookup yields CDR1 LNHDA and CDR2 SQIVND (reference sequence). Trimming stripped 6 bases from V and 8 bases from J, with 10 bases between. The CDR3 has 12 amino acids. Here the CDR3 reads CASSQRREKLFF. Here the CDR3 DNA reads TGTGCCAGTAGCCAAAGGAGGGAAAAACTGTTTTTT.

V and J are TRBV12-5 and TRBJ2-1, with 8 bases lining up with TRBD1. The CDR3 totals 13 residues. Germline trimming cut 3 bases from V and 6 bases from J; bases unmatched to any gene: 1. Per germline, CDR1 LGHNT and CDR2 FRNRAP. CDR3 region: CASGLTGGNEQFF. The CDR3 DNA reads TGTGCTAGTGGTTTAACAGGGGGCAATGAGCAGTTCTTC.

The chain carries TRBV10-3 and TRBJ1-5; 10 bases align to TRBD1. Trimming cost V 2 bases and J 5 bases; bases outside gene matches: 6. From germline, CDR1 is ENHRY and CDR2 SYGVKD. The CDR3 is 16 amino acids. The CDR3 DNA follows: TGTGCCATCAGTGAGGGAGGACAGGGGGATCATCAGCCCCAGCATTTT. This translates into CAISEGGQGDHQPQHF.

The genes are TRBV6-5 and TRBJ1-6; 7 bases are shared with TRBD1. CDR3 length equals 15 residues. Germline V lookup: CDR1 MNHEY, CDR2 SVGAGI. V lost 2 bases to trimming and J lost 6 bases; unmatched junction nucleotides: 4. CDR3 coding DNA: TGTGCCAGCAGTTACGGGACAGAGCTTAATTCACCCCTCCACTTT. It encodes CASSYGTELNSPLHF.